One sample yielded the 25 T cell receptor beta chains listed below, sequenced in a study of T cell responses to AZD1222 COVID-19 vaccine. Generated by immunoSEQ multiplex PCR, the TCRdb table keeps only in-frame clones and is missing some. The sample has about 25,000 clones, roughly 84% seen once. The input for sequencing was peripheral blood, taken 28 days after the second AZD1222 dose. Every receptor here comes from an adult who received the AZD1222 COVID-19 vaccine.

The gene calls are TRBV20-1 and TRBJ2-7; D gene uncertain. CDR3 size: 11 residues. Germline CDR1 DFQATT, CDR2 SNEGSKA (reference sequence). Trimming stripped 8 bases from V and 0 bases from J, with 8 bases between. The CDR3 sequence is CSSVDSYEQYF. Written as DNA, the CDR3 is TGCAGTTCTGTCGACTCCTACGAGCAGTACTTC.

This chain uses TRBV29-1 with TRBJ2-1; D not certain. The germline V and J ends were trimmed by 5 bases and 2 bases, with 4 bases remaining between them. This CDR3 has 11 residues. Germline values: CDR1 SQVTM, CDR2 ANQGSEA. The DNA of the CDR3 is TGCAGCGTTCTCACCTACAATGAGCAGTTCTTC. Amino acid sequence: CSVLTYNEQFF.

A single count supports this clone. CDR3 protein: CASSEGLGQPQHF. Here the CDR3 DNA reads TGTGCCAGCAGTGAAGGGCTGGGACAGCCCCAGCATTTT. The chain uses TRBV2 and TRBJ1-5; D gene unclear. V was pared by 1 base and J by 7 bases, with 8 bases between. Per the germline V gene, CDR1 is SNHLY and CDR2 is FYNNEI. The CDR3 spans 13 residues.

The J gene is TRBJ2-7, the V gene TRBV21-1; the table's TRBD2 call for D was not verified on the DNA. TRBV21-1 is designated a pseudogene. The CDR3 covers 13 residues. The CDR3 region is CATNWELPHEQYF. The CDR3 bases are TGTGCCACCAACTGGGAGTTACCCCACGAGCAGTACTTC.

V gene TRBV9 combines with J gene TRBJ2-7; D uncertain. Germline-derived CDR1 and CDR2 are SGDLS and YYNGEE. This CDR3 has 15 amino acids. The V end was cut by 0 bases, the J end by 0 bases, with 10 bases between. CDR3 residues: CASSVAPAGSYEQYF. The CDR3 bases are TGTGCCAGCAGCGTAGCCCCGGCAGGCTCCTACGAGCAGTACTTC.

This clone was seen only once. V usage is TRBV6-5 and J usage is TRBJ2-3, with 8 nucleotides matching TRBD2. J was trimmed by 3 bases and V by 4 bases; bases with no gene match: 6. There are 15 residues in the CDR3. Germline CDR1 reads MNHEY; CDR2 reads SVGAGI. The CDR3 loop reads CASSSAGVGTDTQYF. The CDR3 DNA is TGTGCCAGCAGTTCAGCGGGAGTTGGAACAGATACGCAGTATTTT.

This sequence joins TRBV4-2 and TRBJ2-7, with 12 bases aligning to TRBD1. The germline gives CDR1 LGHNA, CDR2 YNFKEQ. This CDR3 is 17 amino acids long. J gave up 7 bases and V 0 bases, and 10 bases lay outside the gene matches. The chain's CDR3 is CASSQDSLGQGAREQYF. The CDR3 nucleotides are TGTGCCAGCAGCCAAGATAGTCTGGGACAGGGGGCTCGGGAGCAGTACTTC.

This clone was counted a single time. The rearrangement links TRBV27 to TRBJ2-7; TRBD2 is a possible D gene (5 bases). Trimming shortened V by 10 bases and J by 6 bases, and 13 bases separated the two germline ends. In germline, CDR1 is MNHEY, CDR2 SMNVEV (reference sequence). The CDR3 covers 11 residues. The CDR3 nucleotides are TGTGCCATCAAGGATGCGGGCGAGCAGTACTTC. Its protein is CAIKDAGEQYF.

The chain recombines TRBV4-1 with TRBJ2-7; 13 bases map to TRBD2. This CDR3 region has 15 residues. Looked up from germline, CDR1 is MGHRA and CDR2 is YSYEKL. J gave up 3 bases and V 3 bases, and 2 bases lay outside the gene matches. As DNA, the CDR3 is TGCGCCAGCAGCCAGGGACTAGCGGGGCTCTACGAGCAGTACTTC. Its translation: CASSQGLAGLYEQYF.

The J gene is TRBJ2-3, the V gene TRBV12-5, with TRBD1 matching over 8 bases. Germline V CDR1 and CDR2: LGHNT, FRNRAP. This CDR3 is built from 17 residues. Trimming at V came to 5 bases and at J to 5 bases, leaving 15 bases not matched to a gene. The CDR3 is CASGTGQGAILVDTQYF. The CDR3 region has the DNA TGTGCTAGTGGTACCGGCCAGGGGGCGATTTTAGTAGATACGCAGTATTTT.

The gene calls are TRBV11-3 and TRBJ2-2; 13 bases line up with TRBD2. Looked up from germline, CDR1 is SGHNT and CDR2 is YENEEA. CDR3 length: 17 amino acids. Trimming removed 4 bases from V and 1 base from J; junction bases left unmatched: 3. The CDR3 nucleotides read TGTGCCAGCAGCTCCCGGACTAGCGGGAGGAACACCGGGGAGCTGTTTTTT. This codes for CASSSRTSGRNTGELFF.

This clone was observed a single time. The chain has TRBV10-1 and TRBJ1-1; TRBD1 matches 9 bases. Trimming at V came to 4 bases and at J to 5 bases, leaving 5 bases not matched to a gene. Germline V gene sequence: CDR1 WNHNN, CDR2 SYGVQD (reference sequence). The CDR3 consists of 14 residues. CDR3 residues: CASSGRTGVTEAFF. Written as DNA, the CDR3 is TGCGCCAGCAGTGGACGGACAGGGGTTACTGAAGCTTTCTTT.

J is TRBJ1-5 and V is TRBV30, with 7 bases identical to TRBD1. CDR1 and CDR2 from the germline V gene are GTSNPN and SVGIG (reference sequence). The V gene end was trimmed by 2 bases and the J gene end by 4 bases; junction bases not matched to a gene: 2. The CDR3 extends over 13 amino acids. The CDR3: CAWSIQGNQPQHF. The CDR3 DNA sequence: TGTGCCTGGAGTATACAGGGGAATCAGCCCCAGCATTTT.

Note on this clone: The sample has other DNA sequences that encode this CDR3 too. The rearrangement joins TRBV3-1 (or the pseudogene TRBV3-2) to TRBJ2-2; D gene ambiguous. Germline CDR1 and CDR2: LGHDT and YNNKEL (reference sequence). Deletions cut 1 base from V and 1 base from J, with 4 bases between. The CDR3 has 14 residues. As DNA, the CDR3 is TGTGCCAGCAGCCAAGGGGTGAACACCGGGGAGCTGTTTTTT. It specifies CASSQGVNTGELFF.

This clone has a handful of counts. The CDR3 sequence: CASSSSEENTEAFF. In DNA, the CDR3 is TGTGCCAGCAGTAGTAGTGAGGAGAACACTGAAGCTTTCTTT. This chain joins TRBV6-5 and TRBJ1-1; D not resolved. The V gene lost 5 bases and the J gene lost 1 base, with 11 bases spanning the gap. Germline V gene sequence: CDR1 MNHEY, CDR2 SVGAGI. CDR3 length: 14 amino acids.

The chain links TRBV19 to TRBJ1-2; possible D gene TRBD1, 5 bases. This CDR3 contains 16 residues. The V end was cut by 4 bases, the J end by 6 bases, with 21 bases between. The germline V gene encodes CDR1 LNHDA and CDR2 SQIVND (reference sequence). The CDR3 loop reads CASSTTGASHEDGYTF. The CDR3 region has the DNA TGTGCCAGTAGTACGACCGGGGCCTCCCATGAGGATGGCTACACCTTC.

This chain links TRBV23-1 with TRBJ2-5; 7 positions agree with TRBD1. TRBV23-1 is reported as an ORF; its role is uncertain. The CDR3 is 15 amino acids. Trimming cost V 0 bases and J 4 bases; bases outside gene matches: 5. CDR3 protein: CASSQSTGPLETQYF. The DNA of the CDR3 is TGCGCCAGCAGTCAATCGACAGGGCCGTTAGAGACCCAGTACTTC.

The chain combines TRBV6-5 with TRBJ2-1; no reliable D call. The V and J ends lost 7 bases and 1 base respectively, with 14 bases between them. In germline, CDR1 is MNHEY, CDR2 SVGAGI. The CDR3 is made up of 15 amino acids. CDR3 loop: CASKMAPASYNEQFF. Here the CDR3 DNA reads TGTGCCAGCAAAATGGCCCCCGCTTCCTACAATGAGCAGTTCTTC.

In its sample, this clone was seen once. CDR3 protein: CASSFIAGVQAFF. In DNA, the CDR3 is TGTGCCAGCAGTTTTATTGCGGGCGTACAAGCTTTCTTT. The chain uses TRBV12-3 or TRBV12-4 and TRBJ1-1, with D uncertain. Trimming stripped 3 bases from V and 9 bases from J, with 14 bases between. The CDR3 covers 13 residues.

The V and J genes are TRBV9 and TRBJ2-2; 9 nucleotides match TRBD2. This CDR3 is 16 amino acids long. The germline gives CDR1 SGDLS, CDR2 YYNGEE. The J segment lost 2 bases and the V segment lost 5 bases, leaving 7 bases of the junction unmatched. Here the CDR3 reads CASRRSAGGNTGELFF. In DNA form, the CDR3 reads TGTGCCAGCAGGAGGTCAGCGGGAGGTAACACCGGGGAGCTGTTTTTT.

The chain is built from TRBV6-2 or TRBV6-3 and TRBJ2-7; D is uncertain. Germline V gene data show CDR1 as MNHEY and CDR2 as SVGEGT. This CDR3 region has 11 residues. V was clipped by 6 bases and J by 4 bases, with 7 bases between them. CDR3 in amino acids: CASSFRYEQYF. CDR3 nucleotide sequence: TGTGCCAGCAGCTTCCGATACGAGCAGTACTTC.

The rearrangement uses TRBV6-6 and TRBJ1-6, with D possibly being TRBD1 (5 bases). Germline loops: CDR1 MNHNY, CDR2 SVGAGI (reference sequence). V lost 5 bases and J 8 bases, leaving 13 bases between the germline ends. The CDR3 consists of 14 residues. CDR3 DNA: TGTGCCAGCAGTCGGGGGACGGCATATTCACCCCTCCACTTT. Encoded protein: CASSRGTAYSPLHF.

The rearrangement uses TRBV7-8 and TRBJ2-2; 10 bases line up with TRBD2. J was trimmed by 5 bases and V by 2 bases; bases with no gene match: 2. This CDR3 has 15 amino acids. Germline V gives CDR1 SGHVS, CDR2 FQNEAQ. The CDR3 coding sequence is TGTGCCAGCAGCTTATTACTAGCGGGGACCGGGGAGCTGTTTTTT. This codes for CASSLLLAGTGELFF.

This clone was picked up a small number of times. The chain uses TRBV6-6 and TRBJ2-4; the D is unclear. Looked up from germline, CDR1 is MNHNY and CDR2 is SVGAGI (reference sequence). The CDR3 runs 13 residues. Trimming cost V 3 bases and J 8 bases, with 11 bases left between them. CDR3 bases: TGTGCCAGCAGTTATGCAGTCGCCTACATTCAGTACTTC. Translating gives CASSYAVAYIQYF.

This clone is deemed medium-sized. The gene calls are TRBV6-1 and TRBJ1-5, with D maybe TRBD1 (6 bases). The CDR3 totals 13 residues. V was clipped by 3 bases and J by 7 bases, with 10 bases between them. The germline V gene encodes CDR1 MNHNS and CDR2 SASEGT. The CDR3 is CASSDLQGQPQHF. CDR3 sequence (DNA): TGTGCCAGCAGTGACTTACAGGGACAGCCCCAGCATTTT.